The clone carrying this T cell receptor beta chain was recorded only once. The CDR3 is made up of 15 amino acids. The V end was cut by 5 bases, the J end by 5 bases, with 15 bases between. The germline V gene encodes CDR1 SEHNR and CDR2 FQNEAQ (reference sequence). The entry originates in a study of technical replicates of blood from a few donors. Method: immunoSEQ multiplex PCR; TCRdb's copy keeps in-frame clones and lacks some. The sample holds about 83,000 clones, approximately 94% seen once. The receptor was isolated from a human donor in good health. Sample: T cells isolated from PBMCs. This rearrangement joins TRBV7-9 to TRBJ1-4; no clear D gene. The CDR3 reads CASSPPGRENEKLFF. DNA of the CDR3: TGTGCCAGCAGCCCCCCAGGACGGGAGAATGAAAAACTGTTTTTT. The full variable domain, its missing parts supplied by reference TRBV7-9 and TRBJ1-4, is DTGVSQNPRHKITKRGQNVTFRCDPISEHNRLYWYRQTLGQGPEFLTYFQNEAQLEKSRLLSDRFSAERPKGSFSTLEIQRTEQGDSAMYLCASSPPGRENEKLFFGSGTQLSVL.